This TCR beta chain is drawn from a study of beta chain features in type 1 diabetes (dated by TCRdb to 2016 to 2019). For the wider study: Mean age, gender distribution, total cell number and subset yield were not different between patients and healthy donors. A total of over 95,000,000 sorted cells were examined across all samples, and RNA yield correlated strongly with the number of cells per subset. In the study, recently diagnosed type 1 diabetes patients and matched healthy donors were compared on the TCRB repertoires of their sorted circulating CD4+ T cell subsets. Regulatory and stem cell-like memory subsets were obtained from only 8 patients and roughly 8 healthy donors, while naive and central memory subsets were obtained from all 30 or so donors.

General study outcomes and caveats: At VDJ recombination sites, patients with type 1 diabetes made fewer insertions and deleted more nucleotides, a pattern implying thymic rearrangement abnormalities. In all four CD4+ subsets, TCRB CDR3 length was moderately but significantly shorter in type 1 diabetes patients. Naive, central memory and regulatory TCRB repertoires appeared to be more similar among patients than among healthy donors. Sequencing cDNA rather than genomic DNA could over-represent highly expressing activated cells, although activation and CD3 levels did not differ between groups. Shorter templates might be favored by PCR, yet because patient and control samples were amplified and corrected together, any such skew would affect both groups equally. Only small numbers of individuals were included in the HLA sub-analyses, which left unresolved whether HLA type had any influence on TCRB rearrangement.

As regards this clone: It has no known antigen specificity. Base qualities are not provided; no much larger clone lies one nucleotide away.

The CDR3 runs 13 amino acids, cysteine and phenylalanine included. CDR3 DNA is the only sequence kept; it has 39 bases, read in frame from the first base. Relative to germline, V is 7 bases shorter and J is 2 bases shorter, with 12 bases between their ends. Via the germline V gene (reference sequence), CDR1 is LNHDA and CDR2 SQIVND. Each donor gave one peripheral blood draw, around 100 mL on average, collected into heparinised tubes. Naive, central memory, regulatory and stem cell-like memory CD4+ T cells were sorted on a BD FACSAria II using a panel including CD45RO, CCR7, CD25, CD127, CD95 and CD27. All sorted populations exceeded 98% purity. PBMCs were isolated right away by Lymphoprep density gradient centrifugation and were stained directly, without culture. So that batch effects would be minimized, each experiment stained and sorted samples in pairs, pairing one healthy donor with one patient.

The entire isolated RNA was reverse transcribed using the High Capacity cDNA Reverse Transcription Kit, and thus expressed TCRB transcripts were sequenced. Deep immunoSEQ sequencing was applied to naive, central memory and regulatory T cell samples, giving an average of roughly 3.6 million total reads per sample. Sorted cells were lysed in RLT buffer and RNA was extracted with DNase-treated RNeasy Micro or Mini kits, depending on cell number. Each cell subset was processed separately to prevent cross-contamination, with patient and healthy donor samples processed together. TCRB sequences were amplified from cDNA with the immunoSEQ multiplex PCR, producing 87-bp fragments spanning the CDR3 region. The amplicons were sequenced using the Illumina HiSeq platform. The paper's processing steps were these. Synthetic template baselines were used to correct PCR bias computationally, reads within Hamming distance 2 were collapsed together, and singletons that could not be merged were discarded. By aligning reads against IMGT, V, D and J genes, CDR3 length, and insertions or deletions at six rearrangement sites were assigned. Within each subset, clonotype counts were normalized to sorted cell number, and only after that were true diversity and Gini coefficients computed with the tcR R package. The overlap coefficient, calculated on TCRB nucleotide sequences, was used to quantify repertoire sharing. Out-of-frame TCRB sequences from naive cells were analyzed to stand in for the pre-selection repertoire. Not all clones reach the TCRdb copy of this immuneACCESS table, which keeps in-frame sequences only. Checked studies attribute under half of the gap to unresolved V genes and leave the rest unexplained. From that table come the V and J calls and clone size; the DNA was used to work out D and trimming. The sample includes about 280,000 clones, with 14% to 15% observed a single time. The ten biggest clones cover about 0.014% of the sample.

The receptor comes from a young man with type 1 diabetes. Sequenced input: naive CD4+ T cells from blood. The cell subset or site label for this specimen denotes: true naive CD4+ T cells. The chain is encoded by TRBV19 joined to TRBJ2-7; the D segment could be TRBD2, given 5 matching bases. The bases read TGTGCCAGTACATCGGGGATAACCTACGAGCAGTACTTC. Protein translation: CASTSGITYEQYF.